This entry features one T cell receptor (beta chain) sequence. Its antigen has not been determined. Mismatch with germline at one junction end may stem from a read error. The donors were healthy, HIV-negative adults with no recently reported acute infections or vaccinations. Only Caucasian adults living in Nashville, Tennessee, USA were represented among the donors. Magnetic negative selection was used to enrich CD4+ T cells, after which naive cells were positively selected on CD45RA and the negative fraction became the memory subset. Blood was obtained by leukapheresis, after which PBMCs were separated by Ficoll-Histopaque density gradient centrifugation and cryopreserved in liquid nitrogen vapor phase. Purity and quantity of every magnetically sorted T cell population were checked by analytical flow cytometry. From each sorted fraction, genomic DNA was isolated and quantified by UV absorbance on a Nanodrop 2000c.

The data belong to a study of shared clonotypes between healthy human individuals (dated by TCRdb to the early 2020s). Notes on the research overall: The cohort comprised two women and a few men aged 18 to 49 years. For each donor, three plates each were used for CD4 naive and CD4 memory, two plates were used for CD8 naive, and one plate was used for CD8 memory. To estimate repertoire size and how much clonotype sharing occurs between individuals, the study deeply sequenced the blood TCR repertoires of five healthy adults. Each donor's leukapheresis produced roughly between roughly 0.85 and 10 billion PBMCs. To increase sequencing depth and limit assay-specific biases, different laboratories used diverse techniques to prepare libraries and sequence TCR repertoires.

What the work shows at the level of the full study, not this receptor alone: Pairwise subsampling indicated that sequencing depth was expected to affect the degree of clonotype sharing among donors. Roughly 5.2% of naive CD4, 3.5% of naive CD8, about 2.1% of memory CD4, and roughly 0.4% of memory CD8 clonotypes were shared across four donors. Sampling was limited to blood, and TCR repertoires in tissue likely differ from TCR repertoires in blood. Naive subsets generally had larger estimated clonotype richness than memory subsets. Rarefaction of sorted-subset datasets indicated incomplete sequencing despite the large sequencing depth. The small number of donors limited the genetic and exposure-history diversity represented. Compared with non-shared clonotypes, clonotypes shared by all four sorted-subset donors had higher generation probabilities.

Inclusive of the bounding cysteine and phenylalanine, the CDR3 is 14 residues long. CDR3 DNA only is kept here, 42 bases in frame from base 1. From the germline V gene, CDR1 is MDHEN and CDR2 is SYDVKM. Using the deep immunoSEQ assay, TCR CDR3 regions were amplified from genomic DNA by multiplex PCR. Genomic DNA extracted from each cell subset was distributed evenly over all wells of several immunoSEQ 96-well plates, and each plate served as one replicate. For sorted subsets, roughly 200 ng of genomic DNA, equivalent to some 30,000 T cell genomes, went into each replicate PCR. The purified libraries were quantified using a Qubit 3.0 fluorometer, sized with a Bioanalyzer 2100, and then quantified again using the KAPA Library Quantification kit. A separate single-read 150-cycle Illumina NextSeq 550 flow cell was used to sequence each immunoSEQ 96-well plate. The published analysis was carried out like this. Because the immunoSEQ output held only junctional sequences and lacked quality scores, the filtering could not match the filtering applied to full-length reads. Sequences were annotated with PyIR, a Python wrapper for IgBLAST v1.9, using IMGT germline references to assign V/J genes and CDR3. Reads were filtered out if the reads had weak V/J assignments (E-value above 1e-6), no CDR3, stop codons, out-of-frame junctions, or ambiguous translated residues. V3J clonotypes were defined as sequences sharing an identical inferred V gene, J gene, and CDR3 amino acid sequence. The percentage overlap between two repertoires was calculated by dividing the number of shared unique clonotypes by the size of the smaller repertoire. Richness of each repertoire was evaluated using RTK rarefaction, the Chao1 estimator, and Recon v2.1 estimates of unobserved clonotypes. OLGA was used to compute generation probabilities for all TCRbeta clonotypes that the gDNA method yielded from a few donors. Drawn from immuneACCESS, this table holds only the in-frame rearrangements with V and J called that TCRdb kept. Clones are partly lost; checked studies trace under half to an unresolved V gene and leave the rest unexplained. That table furnishes V, J and clone size, whereas the DNA furnished D and trimming. In this sample the table shows some 2,000,000 clones, nearly 97% of which occur a single time. The ten biggest clones cover 0.13% of the sample.

The rearrangement combines TRBV28 with TRBJ1-5, with TRBD1 perhaps the D gene, on 5 matching bases. Material for sequencing was naive CD4+ T cells sorted from blood. The sample's cell subset or site label, decoded: CD45RA+ positively selected. This receptor was identified in a man aged 18 to 30 in good health. The bases read TGTGCCAGCTCTGGACATGTAAAAGATCAGTCCCAGCATTTT. Its protein product is CASSGHVKDQSQHF.